The entry that follows covers one TCR beta chain sequence. This specimen comes from a study of blood T cell repertoires in COVID-19. The table came from immunoSEQ multiplex PCR; TCRdb's copy has only in-frame clones and leaves some out. The sample has fewer than 250,000 clones; about 82% are singletons. Trimming removed 5 bases at V and 6 bases at J, with 23 bases between. This CDR3 is built from 17 residues. CDR1 and CDR2 (germline): MNHEY, SVGEGT. The J gene is TRBJ2-1, the V gene TRBV6-2 or TRBV6-3; TRBD2 is a possible D gene (6 bases). The sequenced material came from peripheral blood. The receptor comes from a woman over 75 with acute or convalescent COVID-19. CDR3 bases: TGTGCCAGCAGTAACCGGGACTCCCGAAGGCAGGGCAATGAGCAGTTCTTC. This translates into CASSNRDSRRQGNEQFF.